The 3 T cell receptor beta chains reported below all come from one sample, sequenced in a study of vaccination effects on CD4 cells after COVID-19. The antigens these receptors bind are not known. Assay used: immunoSEQ multiplex PCR; TCRdb lists only in-frame clones, some missing. The sample has approximately 61,000 clones; 78% are singletons. Culture proceeded for nine to eleven days, and CD4+ T cells were then isolated. Participants each got two BNT162b2 or mRNA-1273 vaccine doses. Sequencing used CD4+ T cells from PBMCs cultured without peptide, obtained after COVID-19 vaccination. The receptors originated from a human donor who received a COVID-19 vaccine.

Note on this clone: At one end the junction does not follow the germline gene, possibly because of a read error. This specimen includes other DNA sequences encoding the same CDR3. This chain uses TRBV6-1 with TRBJ1-1; D gene ambiguous. This CDR3 contains 12 residues. Looked up from germline, CDR1 is MNHNS and CDR2 is SASEGT. CDR3 DNA sequence: TGTGCCAGCAGCGAAGGGAACACTGAAGCTTTCTTT. It codes for CASSEGNTEAFF.

This clone was recorded a few times. V and J are TRBV5-8 and TRBJ1-5; a weak D match, TRBD1 (5 bases). Germline CDR1 reads SGHTS; CDR2 reads YDEGEE. V was pared by 0 bases and J by 8 bases, with 12 bases between. This CDR3 contains 14 residues. CDR3 bases: TGTGCCAGCAGCTTGGAGGCAGGGAGGAAGCCCCAGCATTTT. The encoded protein is CASSLEAGRKPQHF.

The chain joins TRBV5-6 to TRBJ2-7; D is unresolved. The CDR3 extends over 14 amino acids. Trimming stripped 0 bases from V and 2 bases from J, with 9 bases between. Germline loops: CDR1 SGHDT, CDR2 YYEEEE. The CDR3 sequence is CASSLDGATYEQYF. The CDR3 coding sequence is TGTGCCAGCAGCTTGGACGGTGCAACCTACGAGCAGTACTTC.